This is a list of T cell receptor beta chains from one sample in a study of blood T cell repertoires in COVID-19. Some clones are missing from TCRdb's copy, which holds only in-frame ones; the method was immunoSEQ multiplex PCR. The table lists some 40,000 clones, roughly 90% of them singletons, with approximately 2% in the top ten. The specimen sequenced was peripheral blood. The origin of the receptors is a man between 50 and 59 years old with active COVID-19. Both conserved end residues are part of each CDR3. A D gene is named only where the DNA matches it firmly. Size is stated for part of the rows, as once, few or many counts, or as a class when the clone is expanded.

.	TRBV30	once	TRBJ2-7	TGTGCCTGGAACCCCGGAGGGGTCCCCCCATCCGAGCAGTACTTC	CAWNPGGVPPSEQYF
TRBD2	TRBV5-4	.	TRBJ2-3	TGTGCCAGCAGCTTAGCGGGAGGAGATAGAACAGATACGCAGTATTTT	CASSLAGGDRTDTQYF
TRBD1	TRBV4-3	.	TRBJ2-4	TGCGCCAGCAGCCAAGGTCGGGACAGGGGAGCCAAAAACATTCAGTACTTC	CASSQGRDRGAKNIQYF
TRBD1	TRBV5-4	.	TRBJ2-7	TGTGCCAGCAGCTTGCAGGGACAGGGATACGAGCAGTACTTC	CASSLQGQGYEQYF
.	TRBV19	.	TRBJ1-3	TGTGCCAGTAGTCTATCTGAAGGAAACACCATATATTTT	CASSLSEGNTIYF
.	TRBV5-4	.	TRBJ2-1	TGTGCCAGCAGCCCCGCCCTGTCGGTCTCCTACAATGAGCAGTTCTTC	CASSPALSVSYNEQFF
TRBD1	TRBV18	.	TRBJ2-1	TGTGCCAGCTCACCCGGGACAGGGGGCGGAGAGCAGTTCTTC	CASSPGTGGGEQFF
.	TRBV5-5	.	TRBJ1-2	TGTGCCAGCAGCTTGAGTCTAGGGGCGCATGGCTACACCTTC	CASSLSLGAHGYTF
.	TRBV15	.	TRBJ2-1	TGTGCCACCAGCGCTTTGCGAAGCTCCTACAATGAGCAGTTCTTC	CATSALRSSYNEQFF
.	TRBV19	.	TRBJ2-5	TGTGCCAGTAGTGTACAGGGCGTCCAAGAGACCCAGTACTTC	CASSVQGVQETQYF
TRBD1	TRBV6-5	few	TRBJ2-3	TGTGCCAGCAGTTACGAAGGACAGGTTCCGCCAGATACGCAGTATTTT	CASSYEGQVPPDTQYF
.	TRBV19	once	TRBJ2-7	TGTGCCAGTGGAGGAATCTACGAGCAGTACTTC	CASGGIYEQYF
.	TRBV20-1	once	TRBJ2-3	TGCAGTGCTAGTCTGGGGGGGCAGAGCACAGATACGCAGTATTTT	CSASLGGQSTDTQYF
TRBD2	TRBV11-3	once	TRBJ2-1	TGTGCCCCCTCCAGAGCGGGGAATTACAATGAGCAGTTCTTC	CAPSRAGNYNEQFF
.	TRBV5-5	.	TRBJ2-1	TGTGCCAGCAGCTTGGTTGGCGGTGAGCAGTTCTTC	CASSLVGGEQFF
.	TRBV5-1	.	TRBJ2-1	TGCGCCAGCAGCTTCTCTGATCGTAGCGGCGTATACAATGAGCAGTTCTTC	CASSFSDRSGVYNEQFF
.	TRBV11-2	.	TRBJ1-1	TGTGCCAGCAGCCTCCGGACAGATGAAGCTTTCTTT	CASSLRTDEAFF
.	TRBV6-5	.	TRBJ2-3	TGTGCCAGCAGTCCTCAGGGAAGCTGGCCAGATACGCAGTATTTT	CASSPQGSWPDTQYF
.	TRBV7-2	.	TRBJ1-5	TGTGCCAGCAGCGGACACAGGGATCAGCCCCAGCATTTT	CASSGHRDQPQHF
TRBD1	TRBV5-6	.	TRBJ2-1	TGTGCCAGCAGCTTGTCGGACAGGGAGGACTACAATGAGCAGTTCTTC	CASSLSDREDYNEQFF
.	TRBV5-1	.	TRBJ2-3	TGCGCCAGCAGCTTAGCGGAGAGCACAGATACGCAGTATTTT	CASSLAESTDTQYF
.	TRBV3-1/TRBV3-2	.	TRBJ1-1	TGTGCCAGCAGCCCCCTATGGGGGGGGCTGAACACTGAAGCTTTCTTT	CASSPLWGGLNTEAFF
.	TRBV10-3	once	TRBJ1-1	TGTGCCATCAGACTGGACAGTTTGAACACTGAAGCTTTCTTT	CAIRLDSLNTEAFF
TRBD1	TRBV9	.	TRBJ1-6	TGTGCCAGCAGCGGCACAGGGGGCCGAAATTCACCCCTCCACTTT	CASSGTGGRNSPLHF
TRBD1	TRBV4-3	.	TRBJ1-1	TGCGCCAGCAGCCAAATAGGACAGGGGTCGGGCACTGAAGCTTTCTTT	CASSQIGQGSGTEAFF
.	TRBV14	.	TRBJ1-2	TGTGCCAGCAGCCAAGAGCGGGGGATTGGCTACACCTTC	CASSQERGIGYTF
.	TRBV20-1	.	TRBJ2-7	TGCAGTGCTAGTGGGGAGTCGCGGGATCGCTACGAGCAGTACTTC	CSASGESRDRYEQYF
.	TRBV6-7	.	TRBJ2-2	TGTGCCAGTAACCGTACTACGAACACCGGGGAGCTGTTTTTT	CASNRTTNTGELFF
.	TRBV4-1	.	TRBJ1-1	TGCGCCAGCAGCCAAGTGTTTCGAGCTGAGGCGTATACTGAAGCTTTCTTT	CASSQVFRAEAYTEAFF
.	TRBV3-1/TRBV3-2	.	TRBJ1-6	TGTGCCAGCAGCCAAGCGGACTCCGGACCCCTCCACTTT	CASSQADSGPLHF
TRBD2	TRBV6-4	once	TRBJ2-3	TGTGCCAGCAGTGACTCTTCTTCGACTAGCGGGGGGACAGATACGCAGTATTTT	CASSDSSSTSGGTDTQYF
.	TRBV6-5	few	TRBJ2-6	TGTGCCATCCAAAGGGGGAGCTCTGGGGCCAACGTCCTGACTTTC	CAIQRGSSGANVLTF
.	TRBV4-1	.	TRBJ1-5	TGCGCCAGCAGCCAAGATGGATACAGGGAGTTGAATCAGCCCCAGCATTTT	CASSQDGYRELNQPQHF
.	TRBV7-6	.	TRBJ2-7	TGTGCCAGCAGCCTAATCCGGGACAACTCCTACGAGCAGTACTTC	CASSLIRDNSYEQYF
.	TRBV19	.	TRBJ1-2	TGTGCCAGTAGTATCCAGGGTAACTATGGCTACACCTTC	CASSIQGNYGYTF
.	TRBV5-4	.	TRBJ2-1	TGTGCCAGCAGCCAAAGGAGGGGGCTTTACAATGAGCAGTTCTTC	CASSQRRGLYNEQFF
.	TRBV6-2/TRBV6-3	.	TRBJ2-7	TGTGCCAGCAGTTCCGCTAGCGAGCAGTACTTC	CASSSASEQYF
TRBD2	TRBV9	.	TRBJ2-3	TGTGCCAGCAGCGTAGCTCCCAGCGGGGGGCCAGATACGCAGTATTTT	CASSVAPSGGPDTQYF
.	TRBV7-3	.	TRBJ1-3	TGTGCCAGCAGCTCTTATGATAGCTCTGGAAACACCATATATTTT	CASSSYDSSGNTIYF
.	TRBV23-1	.	TRBJ1-1	TGCGCCAGCAGTCATGTATCGCTAATGAACACTGAAGCTTTCTTT	CASSHVSLMNTEAFF
.	TRBV5-1	few	TRBJ1-2	TGCGCCAGCAGCTTTTCAGGGAAGTCAGAAGGCTACACCTTC	CASSFSGKSEGYTF
TRBD1	TRBV2	.	TRBJ2-2	TGTGCCAGCAGGGGACAGGCCCCCGGGGAGCTGTTTTTT	CASRGQAPGELFF
TRBD2	TRBV7-8	once	TRBJ2-1	TGTGCCAGCAGCTTAGTAAGAGCCCTTCGACTAGCGGGAGGGCTTGGTAATGAGCAGTTCTTC	CASSLVRALRLAGGLGNEQFF
.	TRBV3-1/TRBV3-2	.	TRBJ2-2	TGTGCCAGCAGCCCCCGCGGGGTCGGGGAGCTGTTTTTT	CASSPRGVGELFF